Listed here are 18 T cell receptor beta chains from one sample, sequenced in a study of shared clonotypes between healthy human individuals. Some clones are missing from TCRdb's copy, which holds only in-frame ones; the method was immunoSEQ multiplex PCR. The data show a few hundred thousand clones, around 96% seen once. Material: memory CD8+ T cells sorted from blood. The subset was: CD45RO+ cells pooled with CCR7-negative TemRA cells. The origin of the receptors is a man in his thirties or forties in good health.

The chain uses TRBV28 and TRBJ1-5; TRBD1 matches at 7 bases. The V gene end was trimmed by 6 bases and the J gene end by 6 bases; junction bases not matched to a gene: 8. CDR1 is MDHEN, CDR2 SYDVKM, per germline. The CDR3 is 14 residues long. The CDR3 DNA is TGTGCCAGCAGGGGTCGACAGGGTGGTCAGCCCCAGCATTTT. Its protein product is CASRGRQGGQPQHF.

The rearrangement uses TRBV6-6 and TRBJ2-7; TRBD1 agrees at 9 bases. V was clipped by 0 bases and J by 6 bases; unmatched bases: 6. The germline CDR1 and CDR2 sequences are MNHNY and SVGAGI (reference sequence). This CDR3 contains 15 residues. The CDR3, as DNA: TGTGCCAGCAGTTACTCGGGACAGGGATCCGCCGAGCAGTACTTC. Amino acid sequence: CASSYSGQGSAEQYF.

Points on this clone: Compared with germline, one end of the junction differs, possibly owing to a read error. This sequence joins TRBV19 and TRBJ2-5; 8 bases fit TRBD1. CDR1 and CDR2 (germline): LNHDA, SQIVND (reference sequence). This CDR3 spans 14 amino acids. CDR3 in DNA: TGTGTCAGTAGCGGACAGGGTCGGGGGGAGACCCAGTACTTC. Translated: CVSSGQGRGETQYF.

This chain connects TRBV11-2 to TRBJ2-5; D may be TRBD1 or TRBD2 (5 bases each). The ends were cut back, 2 bases at V and 1 base at J, with 14 bases in the middle. Germline CDR1 SGHAT, CDR2 FQNNGV. The CDR3 is 16 residues long. The DNA for the CDR3 is TGTGCCAGCAGCTTACGGTTAGGGGCGGGCCAAGAGACCCAGTACTTC. Its protein product is CASSLRLGAGQETQYF.

The rearrangement links TRBV13 to TRBJ2-3, with 10 bases identical to TRBD2. CDR1 is PRHDT and CDR2 is FYEKMQ in the germline V gene (reference sequence). Trimming at V came to 3 bases and at J to 1 base, leaving 4 bases not matched to a gene. This CDR3 has 16 amino acids. The CDR3 nucleotides read TGTGCCAGCAGCTTCTACGGGACTAGCGGCACAGATACGCAGTATTTT. The encoded protein is CASSFYGTSGTDTQYF.

The chain uses TRBV25-1 and TRBJ2-7; weak D call: TRBD2 (6 bases). V gave up 3 bases and J gave up 3 bases, with 6 bases separating them. Germline V gene data show CDR1 as MGHDK and CDR2 as SYGVNS. CDR3 length equals 12 residues. CDR3 sequence: CASSEGLYEQYF. CDR3 nucleotide sequence: TGTGCCAGCAGTGAGGGACTCTACGAGCAGTACTTC.

The table lists this clone with a count of one. The gene calls are TRBV4-1 and TRBJ1-4; perhaps TRBD1 as D (6 bases). This CDR3 has 15 amino acids. The germline V gene encodes CDR1 MGHRA and CDR2 YSYEKL. The V end was cut by 3 bases, the J end by 1 base, with 9 bases between. The CDR3, as DNA: TGCGCCAGCAGCCACGGACAGAGAACTAATGAAAAACTGTTTTTT. As protein: CASSHGQRTNEKLFF.

The chain couples TRBV6-5 to TRBJ2-7; D is possibly TRBD2 (5 bases). Per germline, CDR1 MNHEY and CDR2 SVGAGI. This CDR3 has 12 amino acids. Between the trimmed V and J ends, which lost 6 bases and 6 bases, there was a span of 12 bases. Written as DNA, the CDR3 is TGTGCCAGCAGATTTCGCAGCGGCGAGCAGTACTTC. It specifies CASRFRSGEQYF.

The gene calls are TRBV5-4 and TRBJ2-7; 8 nucleotides align to TRBD1. The CDR3 spans 12 residues. CDR1 is SGHNT, CDR2 YYREEE, per germline (reference sequence). Unmatched junction bases numbered 4, after V lost 5 bases and J lost 6 bases. CDR3 amino acids: CASSKTGGEQYF. CDR3 in DNA: TGTGCCAGCAGTAAAACAGGGGGCGAGCAGTACTTC.

The V gene is TRBV5-1, the J gene TRBJ2-7; 11 bases agree with TRBD2. The germline gives CDR1 SGHRS, CDR2 YFSETQ. V lost 2 bases, J lost 6 bases, and 7 bases stayed unmatched. The CDR3 runs 15 residues. CDR3 sequence (DNA): TGCGCCAGCAGCTTAGAGACTAGCGGGAAGCTCGAGCAGTACTTC. Translating it yields CASSLETSGKLEQYF.

This rearrangement joins TRBV6-1 to TRBJ2-7, with D tentatively TRBD1 (5 bases). Germline values: CDR1 MNHNS, CDR2 SASEGT. Trimming shortened V by 3 bases and J by 0 bases, and 15 bases separated the two germline ends. This CDR3 is 16 amino acids long. This CDR3 reads CASSEVYTGRSYEQYF. The CDR3, as DNA: TGTGCCAGCAGTGAGGTGTATACAGGCCGCTCCTACGAGCAGTACTTC.

This clone was observed a single time. Other DNA variants within this sample encode the same CDR3. This chain uses TRBV14 with TRBJ1-1; D gene unclear. The germline V and J ends were trimmed by 0 bases and 1 base, with 3 bases remaining between them. Germline assignment: CDR1 SGHDN and CDR2 FVKESK. This CDR3 has 13 amino acids. CDR3 loop: CASSQDRNTEAFF. DNA of the CDR3: TGTGCCAGCAGCCAAGATAGGAACACTGAAGCTTTCTTT.

The CDR3 region is CASSLGRAEQFF. The CDR3 nucleotides read TGCGCCAGCAGCTTGGGCCGGGCGGAGCAGTTCTTC. This chain links TRBV5-1 with TRBJ2-1; D ambiguous. CDR3 length: 12 amino acids. Trimming pared 0 bases from V and 10 bases from J, leaving 8 bases between. Germline loops: CDR1 SGHRS, CDR2 YFSETQ.

The rearrangement joins TRBV5-4 to TRBJ1-4, with TRBD1 identical over 8 bases. V lost 4 bases, J lost 7 bases, and 15 bases stayed unmatched. The germline gives CDR1 SGHNT, CDR2 YYREEE (reference sequence). This CDR3 contains 17 residues. As DNA, the CDR3 is TGTGCCAGCAGCCTTCCAGGGGGCGCGCCGGGGAGTGAAAAACTGTTTTTT. It is translated as CASSLPGGAPGSEKLFF. The variable domain in full, with the rest retrieved from reference TRBV5-4 and TRBJ1-4, is ETGVTQSPTHLIKTRGQQVTLRCSSQSGHNTVSWYQQALGQGPQFIFQYYREEENGRGNFPPRFSGLQFPNYSSELNVNALELDDSALYLCASSLPGGAPGSEKLFFGSGTQLSVL.

In its sample, this clone was seen once. The V and J genes are TRBV7-2 and TRBJ2-1; 7 nucleotides agree with TRBD2. V was clipped by 5 bases and J by 3 bases; unmatched bases: 7. Looked up from germline, CDR1 is SGHTA and CDR2 is FQGNSA. This CDR3 spans 15 amino acids. The CDR3 is CASSPGGLGYNEQFF. CDR3 DNA: TGTGCCAGCAGCCCGGGGGGATTGGGCTACAATGAGCAGTTCTTC.

The chain carries TRBV7-9 and TRBJ1-5; no reliable D call. Germline CDR1 and CDR2: SEHNR and FQNEAQ (reference sequence). The V end was cut by 5 bases, the J end by 4 bases, with 12 bases between. The length of the CDR3 is 14 residues. As DNA, the CDR3 is TGTGCCAGCAGCACCAGGCAAGGAAATCAGCCCCAGCATTTT. Its translation: CASSTRQGNQPQHF.

The V and J genes are TRBV28 and TRBJ2-7; TRBD1 matches 7 bases. CDR1 MDHEN and CDR2 SYDVKM come from the germline V gene. The V segment lost 1 base and the J segment 3 bases; nucleotides outside the gene matches: 3. This CDR3 is built from 14 residues. This CDR3 is CASSLLGQDYEQYF. CDR3 DNA: TGTGCCAGCAGTTTATTAGGACAGGACTACGAGCAGTACTTC.

As regards this clone: Within the sample, other DNA sequences also encode this same CDR3. This chain joins TRBV30 and TRBJ2-2; tentatively, D is TRBD1 (5 bases). V shed 0 bases and J shed 6 bases, with 8 bases lying between them. Looked up from germline, CDR1 is GTSNPN and CDR2 is SVGIG (reference sequence). CDR3 length: 13 amino acids. CDR3 in amino acids: CAWSVLGAGELFF. Written as DNA, the CDR3 is TGTGCCTGGAGTGTCCTAGGGGCCGGGGAGCTGTTTTTT.